This paragraph covers one TCR beta chain sequence. Authors' analysis steps: It was from reference gene primer amplification that nucleated cell counts were estimated. TCRdb keeps only in-frame clones here, not all; method: immunoSEQ multiplex PCR. Clone size and the V and J calls come from that table; the DNA yielded D and trimming. The table has approximately 74,000 clones, roughly three quarters seen once. The data stem from a study of blood T cell repertoires in COVID-19. As for the study in general: Material from acute and convalescent COVID-19 was sourced from the United States, Italy and Spain. The analysed material was cDNA or gDNA that came from T cells, B-cell-depleted T cells, or PBMCs.

Trimming took 4 bases from V and 0 from J; bases not matched to a gene: 13. This CDR3 has 18 residues. Germline values: CDR1 SGHNT, CDR2 YYREEE (reference sequence). Material: peripheral blood. This chain links TRBV5-4 with TRBJ2-7; TRBD2 agrees at 10 bases. This receptor was taken from a human donor in a cohort sampled during active COVID-19. DNA for the CDR3: TGTGCCAGCAGCCCGGGGGCTAGCGGGAGTGAGCCCTCCTACGAGCAGTACTTC. Its protein is CASSPGASGSEPSYEQYF. Based on the CDR3 plus reference TRBV5-4 and TRBJ2-7, the full variable domain is ETGVTQSPTHLIKTRGQQVTLRCSSQSGHNTVSWYQQALGQGPQFIFQYYREEENGRGNFPPRFSGLQFPNYSSELNVNALELDDSALYLCASSPGASGSEPSYEQYFGPGTRLTVT.